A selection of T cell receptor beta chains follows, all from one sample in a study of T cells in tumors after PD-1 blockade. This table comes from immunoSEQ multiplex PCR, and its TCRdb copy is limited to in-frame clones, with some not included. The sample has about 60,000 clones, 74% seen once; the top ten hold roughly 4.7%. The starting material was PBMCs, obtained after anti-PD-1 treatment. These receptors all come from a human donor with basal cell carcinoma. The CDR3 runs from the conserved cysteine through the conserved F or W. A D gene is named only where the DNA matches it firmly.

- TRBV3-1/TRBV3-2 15 CASSRKGGNTGELFF
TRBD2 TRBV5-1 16 CASSSQRGTFQETQYF
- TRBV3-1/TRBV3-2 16 CASSSSMGRARRGYTF
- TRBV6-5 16 CASSYLTGQNTGELFF
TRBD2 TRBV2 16 CASSDRLAGGSYEQYF
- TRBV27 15 CASSLFGGANTEAFF
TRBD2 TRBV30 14 CAWRQGGLAGFQYF
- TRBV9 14 CASSPGSSNQPQHF
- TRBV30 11 CAWSLTDTQYF
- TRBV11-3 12 CASSLSGYEQYF
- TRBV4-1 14 CASSQLRGSEKLFF
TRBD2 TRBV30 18 CAWSRTGGPILTAYEQYF
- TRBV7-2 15 CASSFFTTNHNEQFF
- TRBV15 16 CATSTGEGGEVDTQYF
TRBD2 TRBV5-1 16 CASSLEIGGATGELFF
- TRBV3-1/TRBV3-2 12 CASSHTNTEAFF
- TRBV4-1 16 CASSPWGSGGTDTQYF
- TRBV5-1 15 CASSLTLDPLSPLHF
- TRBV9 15 CASSLGGGLNTEAFF
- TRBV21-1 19 CASSKAVARVRTGADTQYF
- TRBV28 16 CASSFRLNELTYEQYF
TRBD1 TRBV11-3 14 CASSPSDRVSEAFF
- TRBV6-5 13 CASSRSSGYEQYF
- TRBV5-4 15 CASSLDQGLGNTIYF
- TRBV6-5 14 CASSYPGGGDEQYF
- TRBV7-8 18 CASSTSPRAGSMNTEAFF
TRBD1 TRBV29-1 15 CSVVTGGPPRGTQYF
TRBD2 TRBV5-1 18 CASSLELGTGGIRSTQYF
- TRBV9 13 CASSAAGNYGYTF
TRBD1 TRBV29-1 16 CSVPGTGGVASGELFF
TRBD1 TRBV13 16 CASSLRGPATNSPLHF
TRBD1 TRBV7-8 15 CASSYYRDREYEQYF
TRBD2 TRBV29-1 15 CSVVLRGGNAYEQYF
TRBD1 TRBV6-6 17 CASSPGTGESTNEKLFF
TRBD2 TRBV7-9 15 CASSLRTSGESTQYF
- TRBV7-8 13 CASSPRVDYGYTF
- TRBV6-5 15 CASSLARAAGNTIYF
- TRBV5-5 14 CASSLDGNQETQYF
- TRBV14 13 CASSQDTGSEAFF
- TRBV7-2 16 CASRMVGGSSYNEQFF
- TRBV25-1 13 CASSESRAGEAFF
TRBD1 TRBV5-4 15 CASSLGQGARNTIYF
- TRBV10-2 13 CASSEGGRNTIYF
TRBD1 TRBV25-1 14 CASSGQGSYYGYTF
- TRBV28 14 CASSEQGLAYGYTF
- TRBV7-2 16 CASSLMGRGRFYGYTF
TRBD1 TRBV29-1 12 CSVVTGGRELFF
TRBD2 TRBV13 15 CASRSRGAFSYEQYF
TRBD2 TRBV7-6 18 CASSSRTSGPSSYNEQFF
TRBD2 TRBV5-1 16 CASSSGLAGGAYEQYF
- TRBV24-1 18 CATSDLVRQATANYGYTF
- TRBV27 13 CASSLLTTDTQYF
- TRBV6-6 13 CASNGGDNSPLHF
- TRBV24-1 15 CATSDWGTGVNEQFF